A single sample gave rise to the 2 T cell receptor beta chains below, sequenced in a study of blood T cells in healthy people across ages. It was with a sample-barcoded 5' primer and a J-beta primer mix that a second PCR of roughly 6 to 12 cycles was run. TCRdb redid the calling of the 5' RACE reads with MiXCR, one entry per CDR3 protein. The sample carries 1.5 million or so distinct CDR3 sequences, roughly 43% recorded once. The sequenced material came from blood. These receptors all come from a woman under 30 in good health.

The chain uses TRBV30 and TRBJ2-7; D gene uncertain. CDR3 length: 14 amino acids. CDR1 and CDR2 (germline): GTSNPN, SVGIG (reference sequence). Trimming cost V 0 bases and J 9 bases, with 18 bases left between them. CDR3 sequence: CAWSVRQFKAGQYF. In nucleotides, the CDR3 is TGTGCCTGGAGTGTACGGCAGTTCAAGGCTGGGCAGTACTTC.

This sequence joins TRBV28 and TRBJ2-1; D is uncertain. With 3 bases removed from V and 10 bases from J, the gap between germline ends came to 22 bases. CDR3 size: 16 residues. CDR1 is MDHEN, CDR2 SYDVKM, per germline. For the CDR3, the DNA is TGTGCCAGCAGTTTTTTGTCCTTACCCGCTCCTCGAGAGCAGTTCTTC. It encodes CASSFLSLPAPREQFF.